These 29 T cell receptor delta chains share one sample of origin, sequenced in a study of γδ T cells in repeated Plasmodium falciparum infection. TCRdb reprocessed the multiplex PCR reads using CATT. The profile shows roughly 93,000 delta-chain clones, 0.98% of them singletons. Flow sorting of PBMC yielded separate Vgamma9/Vdelta2+ and Vdelta2-negative gammadelta T cell populations for bulk repertoire analysis. Sequenced material: gamma-delta T cells from blood. These receptors were obtained from a pool of human donors (malaria-infected and uninfected, not separated).

At least ten counts were recorded for this clone. TCRdb's entry gives the protein of a much larger clone, which mismatches this DNA's translation at residue 15, likely from a read error; the protein reported here is translated from the DNA. The rearrangement uses TRDV2 and TRDJ1, with 8 bases fitting TRDD2. The J gene was missing in TCRdb and was found by matching the end of the DNA to germline. The CDR3 consists of 18 residues. Germline CDR1 is GEAIGNYY and CDR2 is EKD. The CDR3 sequence is CADKASYVPGDVTDELIF. CDR3 coding DNA: TGTGCAGACAAGGCTTCCTACGTACCTGGGGACGTTACCGATGAACTCATCTTT.

This clone was detected ten times or more. A far bigger clonotype differs at one base, so this is likely a read error. Other DNA sequences of this sample code for an identical CDR3. The chain combines TRDV2 with TRDJ1, with 13 bases fitting TRDD3. The germline V gene encodes CDR1 GEAIGNYY and CDR2 EKD. CDR3 length: 16 amino acids. The CDR3 loop reads CACDTVTGGYADKLIF. The CDR3 DNA follows: TGTGCCTGCGACACCGTTACTGGGGGATACGCCGATAAACTCATCTTT.

Details on this clone: This DNA's translation and the protein TCRdb lists, from a much larger clone, do not match at residue 5, likely due to a read error; the protein shown is translated from the DNA. The chain recombines TRDV2 with TRDJ1; 13 bases match TRDD3. The CDR3 is 17 residues long. V trimming: 4 bases; J trimming: 8 bases; junction bases outside the gene matches: 15. Germline V gives CDR1 GEAIGNYY, CDR2 EKD. As DNA, the CDR3 is TGTGCCTGTGATATCGTACTGGGGGATACGCTTGCCCGAAAACTCATCTTT. Residues: CACDIVLGDTLARKLIF.

This clone occurred a few times. The protein held in TCRdb is that of a much larger clone and does not match this DNA's translation at residue 9, likely because of a read error; the protein shown is translated from the DNA. The V call is TRDV1, the J call TRDJ1; D is ambiguous. TCRdb does not report a J gene; here it was assigned by matching the DNA to germline references. The CDR3 has 19 residues. V was pared by 2 bases and J by 0 bases, with 22 bases between. The germline CDR1 and CDR2 sequences are TSWWSYY and QGS. The CDR3 coding sequence is TGTGCTCTTGGGGAAAGCCCCCCACCCCGTCCACCGTACACCGATAAACTCATCTTT. Its translation is CALGESPPPRPPYTDKLIF.

This clone was counted ten times or more. One base separates it from a far larger clone, so it is likely a read error. The DNA is left out, because the CDR3 cannot be placed on it with certainty; the CDR3 is given as TCRdb lists it. The chain uses TRDV2 and TRDJ1; TRDD3, as called in the table, went unchecked against the DNA. The CDR3 contains 18 residues when both ends are counted. The germline V gene encodes CDR1 GEAIGNYY and CDR2 EKD. CDR3 sequence reads: CACDTVALGARYTDKLTF.

This clone was counted a few times. One base separates it from a far larger clone, so it is likely a read error. The identical CDR3 is also encoded by other nucleotide sequences in the sample. V gene TRDV1 combines with J gene TRDJ3; TRDD3 matches at 10 bases. The J gene is not listed in TCRdb, so it was assigned here from a DNA match to germline. Trimming at V came to 3 bases and at J to 0 bases, leaving 23 bases not matched to a gene. The CDR3 is made up of 25 amino acids. Germline values: CDR1 TSWWSYY, CDR2 QGS. CDR3 amino acids: CALGEFPLRSDLLGDSSWDTRQMFF. CDR3 sequence (DNA): TGTGCTCTTGGGGAGTTCCCACTACGGTCAGATTTACTGGGGGATTCCTCCTGGGACACCCGACAGATGTTTTTC.

As for this clone: A single base is all that separates this from a far larger clone, so a read error is likely. The same CDR3 also results from other DNA sequences found in this sample. This CDR3 is CALGDGLHKFGGPPVPFLYTDKLIF. The CDR3, as DNA: TGTGCACTTGGGGATGGCCTTCATAAATTTGGGGGACCCCCCGTCCCATTCTTGTACACCGATAAACTCATCTTT. The V call is TRDV1, the J call TRDJ1, with TRDD3 matching over 7 bases. TCRdb leaves out the J gene; it was filled in here by matching the DNA to germline. This CDR3 comprises 25 residues. Germline loops: CDR1 TSWWSYY, CDR2 QGS.

This clone was picked up a small number of times. This likely traces to a read error, being one base from a far larger clone. Within the sample, other DNA sequences also encode this same CDR3. The chain combines TRDV1 with TRDJ1; D call uncertain. V was trimmed by 6 bases and J by 0 bases, leaving 26 bases between them. This CDR3 has 19 amino acids. CDR1 and CDR2 from the germline V gene are TSWWSYY and QGS. Here the CDR3 reads CALGSSFPGHPAHTDKLIF. The CDR3 nucleotides are TGTGCTCTTGGATCTTCTTTCCCCGGTCATCCCGCCCACACCGATAAACTCATCTTT.

Turning to this clone: The translation of this DNA and the TCRdb protein of a much larger clone differ at residue 15, probably owing to a read error; the protein shown here is translated from the DNA. The V and J genes are TRDV1 and TRDJ1; 7 bases align to TRDD3. Germline CDR1 and CDR2: TSWWSYY and QGS. The CDR3 loop spans 18 amino acids. The CDR3 bases are TGTGCTCTTGGGGATGAAAGGAGGGGGATGGACCACACCGATAGACTCATCTTT. Translating it yields CALGDERRGMDHTDRLIF.

About this clone itself: One base separates it from a far larger clone, so it is likely a read error. Other DNA sequences in this specimen translate into the identical CDR3. The chain recombines TRDV1 with TRDJ1, with D hard to call. The J gene was not available in TCRdb and was assigned here by matching the DNA to germline segments. The V end lost 5 bases, the J end lost 2 bases, and 36 bases lay between the germline ends. This CDR3 region has 22 residues. The germline V gene encodes CDR1 TSWWSYY and CDR2 QGS. CDR3 DNA: TGTGCTCTTGGGTTTCAACCGTCCACAGCGGTATTGAGGGTCTTTAAGACCGATAAACTCATCTTT. Translation: CALGFQPSTAVLRVFKTDKLIF.

This clone has ten or more counts. One base separates it from a far larger clone, so it is likely a read error. This same CDR3 is encoded by further DNA sequences in the sample. The chain recombines TRDV2 with TRDJ1; 13 bases are shared with TRDD3. From germline, CDR1 is GEAIGNYY and CDR2 EKD. The CDR3 sequence is 18 residues long. Trimming removed 3 bases from V and 0 bases from J; junction bases left unmatched: 9. The CDR3 DNA reads as TGTGCCTGTGACCCCCTACTGGGGGATACGGGGTACACCGATAAACTCATCTTT. This encodes CACDPLLGDTGYTDKLIF.

Details on this clone: With a far larger clone one base away, a read error is the likely cause. Different DNA sequences within this sample yield the same CDR3. The chain joins TRDV2 to TRDJ1; TRDD3 might be the D (5 bases). Assignment of the J gene here rests on matching the DNA to germline, because TCRdb gives none. The germline V and J ends were trimmed by 0 bases and 0 bases, with 22 bases remaining between them. This CDR3 spans 19 amino acids. Germline V gene lookup returns CDR1 GEAIGNYY and CDR2 EKD. The CDR3 DNA follows: TGTGCCTGTGACACCGTCCGCGGGAATCAGGGGACGTACACCGATAAACTCATCTTT. This translates into CACDTVRGNQGTYTDKLIF.

Concerning this clone itself: The protein TCRdb lists belongs to a much larger clone and differs from this DNA's translation at residue 6, which points to a read error; the protein shown is made from the DNA. The chain combines TRDV2 with TRDJ1; the match to TRDD3 covers 10 bases. Because TCRdb records no J gene, it was assigned here through a match of the DNA to germline. The CDR3 spans 22 residues. The germline V gene encodes CDR1 GEAIGNYY and CDR2 EKD. The junction had 21 bases not matched to a gene; V was cut back by 0 bases and J by 0 bases. For the CDR3, the DNA is TGTGCCTGTGACACCGTTACTGGGGGATTGATAAAGCTACCGAATTACACCGATAAACTCATCTTT. Amino acid sequence: CACDTVTGGLIKLPNYTDKLIF.

With respect to this clone: The protein TCRdb gives is from a much larger clone and does not agree with this DNA's translation at residue 16, likely a read error; the protein shown here comes from the DNA. The J gene went uncalled, whereas the V gene is TRDV1; TRDD3, the D gene given by the table, was not confirmed from the DNA. CDR3 length: 24 amino acids. Germline assignment: CDR1 TSWWSYY and CDR2 QGS. For the CDR3, the DNA is TGTGCTCTTGGGGAATGCCCCCTACTTTTCTCTAGGTCCACGTTACCGGGGGATAAATATAAACTCATTTTT. It encodes CALGECPLLFSRSTLPGDKYKLIF.

This rearrangement joins TRDV1 to TRDJ2; 7 nucleotides agree with TRDD3. No J gene is reported in TCRdb; it was inferred here by comparing the DNA with germline. V lost 3 bases and J lost 4; bases outside the gene matches: 29. The CDR3 has 23 amino acids. Germline V gene sequence: CDR1 TSWWSYY, CDR2 QGS. The CDR3 bases are TGTGCTCTTGGGGATCCCCCCCTACGTACGGATCTCTGGGGGTTACGGAAGACAGCACAACTCTTCTTT. Encoded protein: CALGDPPLRTDLWGLRKTAQLFF.

Details on this clone: A read error is likely here: a far larger clone is one base away. Other DNA variants within this sample encode the same CDR3. The CDR3 nucleotides are TGTGCTCTTGGGGAATACCGTCCTGGGTACACTGATAAACTCATCTTT. Protein sequence: CALGEYRPGYTDKLIF. The chain uses TRDV1 and TRDJ1; TRDD3 might be the D (5 bases). CDR1 and CDR2 (germline): TSWWSYY, QGS. This CDR3 comprises 16 residues.

With regard to this clone: Translating this DNA gives a protein that differs at residue 9 from the TCRdb one, which belongs to a much larger clone; a read error is likely, and the protein shown is this translation. The V call is TRDV3, the J call TRDJ1, with D unresolved. The CDR3 is made up of 16 amino acids. The ends were cut back, 3 bases at V and 0 bases at J, with 20 bases in the middle. Germline-derived CDR1 and CDR2 are TVYSNPD and GDNSRS (reference sequence). The CDR3 DNA is TGTGCCTTCATCCGACCCTGTCGGAGTTACACCGATAAACTCATCTTT. Residues: CAFIRPCRSYTDKLIF.

In this sample, this clone turned up a few times. One base separates it from a far larger clone, so it is likely a read error. Other nucleotide sequences in the sample specify the same CDR3. The chain employs TRDV1 and TRDJ1, with TRDD3 as a possible D gene (5 bases). Germline matching of the DNA provided the J gene here, since TCRdb leaves it blank. V was trimmed by 5 bases and J by 1 base, leaving 20 bases between them. Per germline, CDR1 TSWWSYY and CDR2 QGS. The CDR3 spans 17 residues. In DNA form, the CDR3 reads TGTGCTCTTGGGTCAATTCGAGGGTGGGGTGTCACCGATAAACTCATCTTT. Amino acid sequence: CALGSIRGWGVTDKLIF.

This clone was seen ten or more times. The identical CDR3 is also encoded by other nucleotide sequences in the sample. The V call is TRDV1, the J call TRDJ1, with 8 bases fitting TRDD3. In germline, CDR1 is TSWWSYY, CDR2 QGS. With V trimmed by 2 bases and J by 0 bases, 23 bases remained unmatched. The CDR3 sequence is 22 residues long. The CDR3 DNA sequence: TGTGCTCTTGGGGAATCTCACGCCCTACGCATTCGGGGGATAGAGGACACCGATAAACTCATCTTT. Protein product: CALGESHALRIRGIEDTDKLIF.

There are a few counts of this clone. It differs at one base from a far larger clone, so likely a read error. Other DNA sequences in the sample encode the same CDR3. For the V gene the call is TRDV2; the J gene has no call. Germline CDR1 reads GEAIGNYY; CDR2 reads EKD. The CDR3 is 13 amino acids. In nucleotides, the CDR3 is TGTGCCTGTGACAGGGGGGGAAGAGGAAAACTCATCTTC. This sequence encodes CACDRGGRGKLIF.

This clone was counted a few times. TCRdb records a much larger clone's protein for this DNA, with a difference at residue 10 that likely arises from a read error; the protein given is the translation of the DNA. This chain connects TRDV1 to TRDJ1, with 11 bases identical to TRDD3. The J gene, left out of TCRdb, was set here by checking the DNA against germline. The CDR3 extends over 19 amino acids. J gave up 6 bases and V 4 bases, and 19 bases lay outside the gene matches. Germline CDR1 TSWWSYY, CDR2 QGS. The CDR3 loop is CALGVFLLGAGGYRNKLIF. In nucleotides, the CDR3 is TGTGCTCTTGGGGTATTCCTACTTGGAGCTGGGGGATACAGGAATAAACTCATCTTT.

In the case of this clone: TCRdb attributes to this sequence the protein of a much larger clone, which differs from the DNA translation at residue 17; a read error is likely, and the protein displayed is translated from the DNA. CDR3 DNA sequence: TGTGCTCTTGTGTTTCCTGATTTAGTGGGTGTTCCTCTATACACCGATAGACTCATCTTT. As protein: CALVFPDLVGVPLYTDRLIF. This chain joins TRDV1 and TRDJ1, with a weak D call TRDD2 (5 bases). As TCRdb names no J gene, one was assigned here on the basis of a DNA match to germline. Germline CDR1 is TSWWSYY and CDR2 is QGS. CDR3 size: 20 residues.

This clone was recorded many times. The protein that TCRdb holds for this DNA derives from a much larger clone and differs from the translated DNA at residue 4, which likely indicates a read error; the protein shown here is translated from the DNA. The V gene is TRDV2, the J gene TRDJ1; 8 positions agree with TRDD3. TCRdb gives no J gene; it was assigned here by matching the DNA to germline. Unmatched junction bases numbered 9, after V lost 5 bases and J lost 2 bases. This CDR3 comprises 15 residues. Germline V lookup: CDR1 GEAIGNYY, CDR2 EKD. Here the CDR3 DNA reads TGTGCCTGTGGCGTGCGGGGATACAGTACCGATAAACTCATCTTT. Protein: CACGVRGYSTDKLIF.

This clone was seen a few times. This DNA's translation differs at residues 5 and 14 from TCRdb's protein, which comes from a much larger clone; a read error is likely, and the protein shown is translated from the DNA. J is TRDJ1 and V is TRDV1, with D possibly TRDD3 on 5 matching bases. Germline-derived CDR1 and CDR2 are TSWWSYY and QGS. The ends were cut back, 4 bases at V and 3 bases at J, with 27 bases in the middle. This CDR3 is built from 19 residues. This CDR3 is CALGGTWGPSGKYADKLIF. DNA of the CDR3: TGTGCTCTTGGGGGAACGTGGGGTCCCTCAGGGAAGTACGCCGATAAACTCATCTTT.

This clone occurred a few times. The amino acid sequence in TCRdb belongs to a much larger clone and departs from this DNA's translation at residue 12, likely a sequencing read error; the sequence shown is translated from the DNA. CDR3 loop: CACDTVLLGDTPYSDKLIF. The DNA for the CDR3 is TGTGCCTGTGACACGGTACTACTGGGGGATACGCCGTACTCCGATAAACTCATCTTT. The chain uses TRDV2 and TRDJ1, with TRDD3 identical over 13 bases. The J gene, left out of TCRdb, was set here by checking the DNA against germline. Germline-derived CDR1 and CDR2 are GEAIGNYY and EKD. The CDR3 sequence is 19 residues long. With V trimmed by 1 base and J by 3 bases, 13 bases remained unmatched.

This clone was counted between two and nine times. It differs at one base from a far larger clone, so likely a read error. Other DNA sequences in this sample translate to the same CDR3. The J gene was not called, though the V gene is TRDV2; TRDD3, the D gene given by the table, was not confirmed from the DNA. CDR3 length: 14 amino acids. Germline-derived CDR1 and CDR2 are GEAIGNYY and EKD. CDR3 in DNA: TGTGCCTGTGACAGCTTGGGGTACACCGATAAACTAATCTTT. This sequence encodes CACDSLGYTDKLIF.

This clone was observed a few times. TCRdb's entry gives the protein of a much larger clone, which mismatches this DNA's translation at residue 6, likely from a read error; the protein reported here is translated from the DNA. This chain uses TRAV38-2/DV8 with TRDJ1; TRDD3 is a possible D gene (5 bases). The J gene was missing in TCRdb and was found by matching the end of the DNA to germline. V lost 5 bases to trimming and J lost 0 bases, with 14 bases between them. Germline CDR1 TSESDYY, CDR2 QEAYKQQN. This CDR3 region has 15 residues. CDR3 coding DNA: TGTGCTTATAGTGCTAGGGGACCGTACACCGATAAACTCATCTTT. It specifies CAYSARGPYTDKLIF.

This clone was seen only a few times. For this DNA, TCRdb reports the protein of a much larger clone, which diverges at residue 4, most likely from a read error; the protein presented here is translated directly from the DNA. This chain connects TRDV2 to TRDJ1; TRDD3 might be the D (5 bases). TCRdb offers no J gene call, so here the DNA was matched to germline to obtain one. Deletions cut 5 bases from V and 1 base from J, with 13 bases between. The CDR3 spans 14 residues. The V gene's germline CDR1 is GEAIGNYY and CDR2 EKD. CDR3 DNA sequence: TGTGCCTGTGCCATTGGGGTCAGCACCGATAAACTCATCTTT. This sequence encodes CACAIGVSTDKLIF.

This clone was observed a handful of times. TCRdb attributes to this sequence the protein of a much larger clone, which differs from the DNA translation at residue 14; a read error is likely, and the protein displayed is translated from the DNA. The chain couples TRDV1 to TRDJ1, with TRDD3 matching 10 bases. The CDR3 is made up of 16 amino acids. J was trimmed by 13 bases and V by 1 base; bases with no gene match: 15. CDR1 and CDR2 (germline): TSWWSYY, QGS. The CDR3 DNA follows: TGTGCTCTTGGGGAACCCGACTTACTGGGGGATGAGGAACACATCTTT. It yields the protein CALGEPDLLGDEEHIF.